Detailed here is one T cell receptor (beta chain). Libraries were prepared by immunoSEQ multiplex PCR; TCRdb keeps only in-frame clonotypes and omits some of them. The sample records 95,000 to 150,000 clones, roughly 90% being singletons. J was trimmed by 1 base and V by 5 bases; bases with no gene match: 5. The CDR3 is made up of 15 amino acids. Per germline, CDR1 LNHDA and CDR2 SQIVND (reference sequence). These data come from a study of T cell responses to AZD1222 COVID-19 vaccine. The sample in question was peripheral blood, obtained on day 0 of AZD1222 vaccination. This receptor was identified in an adult in good health. The chain couples TRBV19 to TRBJ2-3, with TRBD2 matching 8 bases. CDR3 coding DNA: TGTGCCAGTAGTCGCGGGGGGTCGCGCACAGATACGCAGTATTTT. It specifies CASSRGGSRTDTQYF.